This entry describes one T cell receptor (beta chain). The germline V gene has CDR1 ENHRY and CDR2 SYGVKD. V was shortened by 4 bases and J by 11 bases, with 11 bases between the two germline ends. This CDR3 spans 11 amino acids. This sample stems from a study of blood T cell repertoires in COVID-19. About the study: Researchers got acute and convalescent COVID-19 samples from the United States, Italy and Spain. T cells, B-cell-depleted T cells, or PBMCs provided the cDNA or gDNA that served as material.

Original processing methods: For nucleated cells, counts were estimated from reference gene primer amplification. Using immunoSEQ multiplex PCR, the repertoire was profiled, and TCRdb retains in-frame clones only, with some absent. V, J and clone size were drawn from that table, and D and trimming were deduced from the DNA. The top ten hold 4.5% to 6% of the sample, which has around 86,000 clones, roughly 91% seen once. The clonotype was recovered from a woman of 80 years or more with acute or convalescent COVID-19. The chain employs TRBV10-3 and TRBJ1-1; a weak D match, TRBD1 (5 bases). The sample consisted of peripheral blood. The CDR3 DNA reads TGTGCCATCAGTGGACAGCCGAGGGCTTTCTTT. Its protein is CAISGQPRAFF.